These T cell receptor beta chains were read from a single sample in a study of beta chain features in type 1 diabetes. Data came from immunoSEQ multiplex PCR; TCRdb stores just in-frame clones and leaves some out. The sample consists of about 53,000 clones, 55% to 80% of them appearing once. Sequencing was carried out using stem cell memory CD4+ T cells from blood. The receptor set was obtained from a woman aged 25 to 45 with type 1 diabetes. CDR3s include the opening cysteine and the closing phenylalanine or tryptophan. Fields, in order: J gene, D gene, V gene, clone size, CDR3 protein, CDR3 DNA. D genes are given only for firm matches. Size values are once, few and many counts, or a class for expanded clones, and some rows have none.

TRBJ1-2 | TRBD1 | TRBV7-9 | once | CASSLIRTGAGGYTF | TGTGCCAGCAGCTTAATCCGGACAGGGGCGGGTGGCTACACCTTC
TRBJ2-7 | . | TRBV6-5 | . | CASRTGSSYEQYF | TGTGCCAGCAGAACAGGGTCATCCTACGAGCAGTACTTC
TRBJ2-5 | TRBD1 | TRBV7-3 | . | CASSLGQGTETQYF | TGTGCCAGCAGCCTCGGACAGGGTACAGAGACCCAGTACTTC
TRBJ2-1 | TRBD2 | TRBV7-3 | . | CASSQRLAGDNEQFF | TGTGCCAGCAGCCAGCGACTAGCGGGGGACAATGAGCAGTTCTTC
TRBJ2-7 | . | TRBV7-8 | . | CASSSYGAYEQYF | TGTGCCAGCAGCTCCTACGGAGCCTACGAGCAGTACTTC
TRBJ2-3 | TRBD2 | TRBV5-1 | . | CASSPGIAGDSDTQYF | TGCGCCAGCAGCCCTGGGATAGCGGGAGACTCAGATACGCAGTATTTT
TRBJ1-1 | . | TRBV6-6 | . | CASIPPGSTEAFF | TGTGCCAGCATTCCCCCCGGTAGCACTGAAGCTTTCTTT
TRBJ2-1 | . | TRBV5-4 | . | CASSQASGSYNEQFF | TGTGCCAGCAGCCAAGCCTCAGGCTCCTACAATGAGCAGTTCTTC
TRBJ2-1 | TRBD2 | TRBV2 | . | CASSGRTSPSLNEQFF | TGTGCCAGCAGTGGAAGGACTAGCCCTTCTTTGAATGAGCAGTTCTTC
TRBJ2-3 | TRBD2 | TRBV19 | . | CASSSGRVTDTQYF | TGTGCCAGTAGTAGCGGGAGAGTAACAGATACGCAGTATTTT
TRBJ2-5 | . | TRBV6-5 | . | CASRDLSGRETQYF | TGTGCCAGCAGGGACCTTAGCGGTAGGGAGACCCAGTACTTC
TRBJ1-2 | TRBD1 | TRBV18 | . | CASSPLGQDENGYTF | TGTGCCAGCTCACCGTTGGGACAGGACGAGAATGGCTACACCTTC
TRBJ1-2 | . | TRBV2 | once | CASSERQGNYGYTF | TGTGCCAGCAGTGAAAGGCAGGGAAACTATGGCTACACCTTC
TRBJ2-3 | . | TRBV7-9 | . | CASSLMQVTDTQYF | TGTGCCAGCAGCTTAATGCAGGTGACAGATACGCAGTATTTT
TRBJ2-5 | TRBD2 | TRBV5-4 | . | CASSRPLAGGQETQYF | TGTGCCAGCAGCAGGCCCCTAGCGGGAGGGCAAGAGACCCAGTACTTC
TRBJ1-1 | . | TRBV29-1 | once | CSVEGQLNTEAFF | TGCAGCGTTGAAGGACAGTTGAACACTGAAGCTTTCTTT
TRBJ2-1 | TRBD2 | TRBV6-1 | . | CASSEGTSDWNEQFF | TGTGCCAGCAGTGAAGGGACTAGCGATTGGAATGAGCAGTTCTTC
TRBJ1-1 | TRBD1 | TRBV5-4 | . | CASRGQGGTEAFF | TGTGCCAGCAGAGGACAGGGAGGTACTGAAGCTTTCTTT
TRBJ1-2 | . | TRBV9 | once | CASSARGTWTGYTF | TGTGCCAGCAGCGCAAGGGGCACGTGGACAGGCTACACCTTC
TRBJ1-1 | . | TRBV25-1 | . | CASRRQFEAFF | TGTGCCAGCAGACGACAATTTGAAGCTTTCTTT
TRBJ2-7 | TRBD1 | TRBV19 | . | CASSSDRDRDYEQYF | TGTGCCAGTAGTTCCGACCGGGACAGAGACTACGAGCAGTACTTC
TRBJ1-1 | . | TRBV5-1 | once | CASSPPLETEAFF | TGCGCCAGCAGCCCCCCGCTGGAGACTGAAGCTTTCTTT
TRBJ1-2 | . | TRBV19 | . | CASSFAGYGYTF | TGTGCCAGTAGTTTTGCGGGCTATGGCTACACCTTC
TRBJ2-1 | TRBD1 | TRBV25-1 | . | CASSGLSLTGGTYNEQFF | TGTGCCAGCAGTGGCCTATCATTAACAGGGGGGACCTACAATGAGCAGTTCTTC
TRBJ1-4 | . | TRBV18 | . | CASSPIQATNEKLFF | TGTGCCAGCTCACCCATACAGGCAACTAATGAAAAACTGTTTTTT
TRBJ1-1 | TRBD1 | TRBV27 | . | CASSWAGGHTEAFF | TGTGCCAGCAGTTGGGCAGGGGGCCACACTGAAGCTTTCTTT
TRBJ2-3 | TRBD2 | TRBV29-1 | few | CSVKREITQYF | TGCAGCGTGAAGCGGGAGATTACGCAGTATTTT
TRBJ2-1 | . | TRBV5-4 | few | CASSDATDNEQFF | TGTGCCAGCAGCGACGCAACAGACAATGAGCAGTTCTTC
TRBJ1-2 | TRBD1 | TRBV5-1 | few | CASSSGTGSRYYGYTF | TGCGCCAGCAGTTCTGGGACAGGTAGTCGCTACTATGGCTACACCTTC
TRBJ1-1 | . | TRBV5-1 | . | CASSLAPGGNTEAFF | TGCGCCAGCAGCTTGGCCCCGGGGGGGAACACTGAAGCTTTCTTT
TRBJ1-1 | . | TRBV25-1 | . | CASSEWRAAEAFF | TGTGCCAGCAGTGAATGGAGGGCAGCTGAAGCTTTCTTT
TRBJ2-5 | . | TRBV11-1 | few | CASSRGTYRARETQYF | TGTGCCAGCAGCCGAGGGACCTACAGGGCGCGGGAGACCCAGTACTTC
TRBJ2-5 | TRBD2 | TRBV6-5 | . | CASSSMGGAQETQYF | TGTGCCAGCAGTTCAATGGGAGGGGCACAAGAGACCCAGTACTTC
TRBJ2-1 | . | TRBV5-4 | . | CASSFQSGEQFF | TGTGCCAGCAGCTTCCAGAGCGGGGAGCAGTTCTTC
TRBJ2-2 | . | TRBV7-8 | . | CASNLKRGKAGELFF | TGTGCCAGCAACTTGAAAAGGGGAAAGGCCGGGGAGCTGTTTTTT
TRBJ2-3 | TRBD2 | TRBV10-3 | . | CAISLGGGLTDTQYF | TGTGCCATCAGCCTCGGCGGGGGGCTCACAGATACGCAGTATTTT
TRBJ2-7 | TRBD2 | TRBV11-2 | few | CASSRLAGGSYEQYF | TGTGCCAGCAGTCGACTAGCGGGGGGCTCCTACGAGCAGTACTTC
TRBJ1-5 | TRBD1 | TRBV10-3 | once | CAISLDREGQPQHF | TGTGCCATCAGTCTGGACAGGGAGGGACAGCCCCAGCATTTT
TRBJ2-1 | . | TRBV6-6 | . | CATKLRTGRDYNEQFF | TGTGCCACCAAGTTACGGACGGGCCGGGACTACAATGAGCAGTTCTTC
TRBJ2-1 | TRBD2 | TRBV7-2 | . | CASSPWTSGGNEQFF | TGTGCCAGCAGCCCGTGGACTAGCGGGGGAAATGAGCAGTTCTTC
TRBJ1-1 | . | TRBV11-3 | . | CASSPTVNTEAFF | TGTGCCAGCAGCCCGACAGTGAACACTGAAGCTTTCTTT
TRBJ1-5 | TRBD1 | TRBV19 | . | CASTTNRDSFNQPQHF | TGTGCCAGTACCACAAACCGGGACAGCTTTAATCAGCCCCAGCATTTT
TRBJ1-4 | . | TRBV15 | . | CATRDSFNEKLFF | TGTGCCACCAGGGACAGCTTTAATGAAAAACTGTTTTTT
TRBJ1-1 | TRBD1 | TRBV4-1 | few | CASSQDNQGAWNTEAFF | TGCGCCAGCAGCCAAGATAACCAGGGGGCTTGGAACACTGAAGCTTTCTTT
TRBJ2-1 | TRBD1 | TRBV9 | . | CASSVADRGVIDEQFF | TGTGCCAGCAGCGTAGCTGACAGGGGAGTTATCGATGAGCAGTTCTTC
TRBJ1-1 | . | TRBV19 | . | CASRGGRLNAEAFF | TGTGCCAGTAGGGGAGGGCGTCTTAACGCTGAAGCTTTCTTT
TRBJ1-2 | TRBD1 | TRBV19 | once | CASSIAWTGMSGYTF | TGTGCCAGTAGTATAGCCTGGACAGGGATGAGTGGCTACACCTTC